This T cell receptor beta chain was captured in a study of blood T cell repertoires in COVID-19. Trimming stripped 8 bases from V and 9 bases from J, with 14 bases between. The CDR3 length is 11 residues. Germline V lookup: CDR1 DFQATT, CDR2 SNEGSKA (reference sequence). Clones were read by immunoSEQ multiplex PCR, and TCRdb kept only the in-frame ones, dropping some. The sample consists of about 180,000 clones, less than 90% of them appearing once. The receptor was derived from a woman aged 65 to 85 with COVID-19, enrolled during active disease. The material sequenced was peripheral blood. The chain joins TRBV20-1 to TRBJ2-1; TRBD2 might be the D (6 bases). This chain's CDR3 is CSPQNGGEQFF. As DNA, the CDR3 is TGCAGTCCTCAAAACGGGGGTGAGCAGTTCTTC.